The next 24 T cell receptor beta chains were all read from a single sample in a study of blood T cell repertoires in COVID-19. Sequencing was performed with immunoSEQ multiplex PCR; in TCRdb, only in-frame clones are kept and a portion is missing. The sample has 400,000 or so clones, roughly 90% seen once. The sample taken for sequencing was peripheral blood. These receptors all come from a man between 18 and 35 years old with COVID-19, enrolled during active disease.

The chain carries TRBV7-9 and TRBJ1-2; D not certain. V shed 5 bases and J shed 8 bases, with 12 bases lying between them. The CDR3 is 12 amino acids. Germline lookup yields CDR1 SEHNR and CDR2 FQNEAQ (reference sequence). Here the CDR3 reads CASSLRTWGYTF. CDR3 DNA: TGTGCCAGCAGCCTGCGGACTTGGGGCTACACCTTC.

CDR3 in amino acids: CASSDLVLAGGNEQFF. The CDR3 nucleotides are TGTGCCAGCAGCGACCTTGTACTAGCGGGGGGGAATGAGCAGTTCTTC. The V and J genes are TRBV9 and TRBJ2-1; the match to TRBD2 covers 13 bases. The CDR3 runs 16 residues. Looked up from germline, CDR1 is SGDLS and CDR2 is YYNGEE. With 3 bases clipped from V and 7 bases from J, the junction kept 7 bases outside the gene matches. Filled out from reference TRBV9 and TRBJ2-1, the complete variable domain reads DSGVTQTPKHLITATGQRVTLRCSPRSGDLSVYWYQQSLDQGLQFLIQYYNGEERAKGNILERFSAQQFPDLHSELNLSSLELGDSALYFCASSDLVLAGGNEQFFGPGTRLTVL.

The CDR3 DNA sequence: TGTGCCAGCAGCTTGGGACTAGCGGGGGGCCGGGATACGCAGTATTTT. It is translated as CASSLGLAGGRDTQYF. The chain joins TRBV7-6 to TRBJ2-3; 15 bases agree with TRBD2. The CDR3 is 16 residues long. Trimming at V came to 3 bases and at J to 6 bases, leaving 4 bases not matched to a gene. CDR1 SGHVS and CDR2 FNYEAQ come from the germline V gene.

The chain couples TRBV6-6 to TRBJ2-1; possibly TRBD2 for D (5 bases). Per germline, CDR1 MNHNY and CDR2 SVGAGI (reference sequence). The CDR3 loop spans 12 amino acids. V was shortened by 0 bases and J by 14 bases, with 11 bases between the two germline ends. CDR3 sequence reads: CASSYSRESKFF. DNA of the CDR3: TGTGCCAGCAGTTACTCGAGGGAGAGTAAGTTCTTC.

This rearrangement joins TRBV11-3 to TRBJ2-5; possible D gene TRBD1, 6 bases. Germline assignment: CDR1 SGHNT and CDR2 YENEEA. This CDR3 region has 15 residues. The V and J ends lost 5 bases and 4 bases respectively, with 17 bases between them. In nucleotides, the CDR3 is TGTGCCAGCAGCCCCCCGCAGGGGACGGGAGAGACCCAGTACTTC. Amino acids: CASSPPQGTGETQYF.

The CDR3 sequence is CASRPDRVNSPLHF. The CDR3, as DNA: TGTGCCAGTAGACCTGACAGGGTAAATTCACCCCTCCACTTT. V usage is TRBV19 and J usage is TRBJ1-6; 7 nucleotides align to TRBD1. The CDR3 runs to 14 residues. The germline CDR1 and CDR2 sequences are LNHDA and SQIVND (reference sequence). V shed 6 bases, J shed 7 bases, and the junction held 6 bases outside the gene matches.

The V call is TRBV30, the J call TRBJ2-5; D perhaps matches TRBD1 (5 bases). In germline, CDR1 is GTSNPN, CDR2 SVGIG (reference sequence). Trimming left V 5 bases short and J 1 base short, with 8 bases between. CDR3 length: 12 amino acids. DNA of the CDR3: TGTGCCTGGCAGGGAATCCAAGAGACCCAGTACTTC. It is translated as CAWQGIQETQYF.

This chain joins TRBV19 and TRBJ2-1, with 7 bases that match TRBD1. This CDR3 region has 16 residues. Germline V gene lookup returns CDR1 LNHDA and CDR2 SQIVND (reference sequence). V trimming: 3 bases; J trimming: 6 bases; junction bases outside the gene matches: 11. CDR3 sequence: CASSILYRGYRNEQFF. The CDR3 nucleotides are TGTGCCAGTAGTATTTTATACAGGGGCTACCGCAATGAGCAGTTCTTC.

The rearrangement links TRBV4-2 to TRBJ2-1, with 10 bases lining up with TRBD1. In germline, CDR1 is LGHNA, CDR2 YNFKEQ. The CDR3 length is 21 residues. Trimming removed 3 bases from V and 4 bases from J; junction bases left unmatched: 21. The CDR3 DNA reads as TGTGCCAGCAGCCAGCCCGGAGGACAGGGGGAAGTTAGAGGGGCTTACAATGAGCAGTTCTTC. Amino acids: CASSQPGGQGEVRGAYNEQFF.

V usage is TRBV10-3 and J usage is TRBJ1-2, with 8 positions matching TRBD1. Germline lookup yields CDR1 ENHRY and CDR2 SYGVKD. Trimming removed 9 bases from V and 0 bases from J; junction bases left unmatched: 9. The CDR3 sequence is 15 residues long. The CDR3 protein is CAIGTGPEANYGYTF. CDR3 sequence (DNA): TGTGCCATAGGGACAGGACCAGAAGCTAACTATGGCTACACCTTC.

The rearrangement links TRBV5-4 to TRBJ2-7; a weak D match, TRBD2 (6 bases). This CDR3 comprises 14 residues. Trimming took 10 bases from V and 2 from J, leaving 19 bases between them. Germline assignment: CDR1 SGHNT and CDR2 YYREEE (reference sequence). DNA of the CDR3: TGTGCCTCAGCGGCGGGGATCGGTACCTACGAGCAGTACTTC. As protein: CASAAGIGTYEQYF.

V usage is TRBV5-1 and J usage is TRBJ1-1, with a tentative D call TRBD1 (6 bases). Germline CDR1 is SGHRS and CDR2 is YFSETQ. The V end lost 4 bases, the J end lost 4 bases, and 17 bases lay between the germline ends. CDR3 length: 15 amino acids. The CDR3 protein is CASSPEGGLGTEAFF. DNA of the CDR3: TGCGCCAGCAGCCCTGAAGGGGGTTTGGGCACTGAAGCTTTCTTT.

The rearrangement links TRBV27 to TRBJ2-1; maybe TRBD2 (6 bases). The CDR3 sequence is 15 residues long. Trimming stripped 3 bases from V and 3 bases from J, with 12 bases between. Germline-derived CDR1 and CDR2 are MNHEY and SMNVEV (reference sequence). The CDR3 sequence: CASSFVAEVYNEQFF. The CDR3 bases are TGTGCCAGCAGTTTCGTAGCGGAGGTCTACAATGAGCAGTTCTTC.

The J gene is TRBJ1-2, the V gene TRBV2, with TRBD1 matching 8 bases. With V trimmed by 7 bases and J by 6 bases, 7 bases remained unmatched. The CDR3 has 13 amino acids. The germline V gene encodes CDR1 SNHLY and CDR2 FYNNEI. CDR3 nucleotide sequence: TGTGCCAGCATTCCGGACAGGGCGCATGGCTACACCTTC. This sequence encodes CASIPDRAHGYTF. Filled out from reference TRBV2 and TRBJ1-2, the complete variable domain reads EPEVTQTPSHQVTQMGQEVILRCVPISNHLYFYWYRQILGQKVEFLVSFYNNEISEKSEIFDDQFSVERPDGSNFTLKIRSTKLEDSAMYFCASIPDRAHGYTFGSGTRLTVV.

V gene TRBV21-1 combines with J gene TRBJ1-2; the listed D gene, TRBD1, was not tested against the DNA. TRBV21-1 is a known pseudogene. There are 16 residues in the CDR3. CDR3 DNA sequence: TGTGCCAGCACCCACCCCTTTCACAGGCCCGGCTATGGCTACACCTTC. Amino acid sequence: CASTHPFHRPGYGYTF.

This clone appeared a single time. The chain links TRBV7-9 to TRBJ2-6, with 7 nucleotides matching TRBD1. The CDR3 sequence is 18 residues long. Germline V gene data show CDR1 as SEHNR and CDR2 as FQNEAQ (reference sequence). V shed 0 bases and J 1 base; nucleotides not matched to a gene: 6. The CDR3 DNA is TGTGCCAGCAGCTTAGCGAGGACAGGACTGTCTGGGGCCAACGTCCTGACTTTC. This sequence encodes CASSLARTGLSGANVLTF. The full variable domain, in which reference TRBV7-9 and TRBJ2-6 provide the parts outside the CDR3, is DTGVSQNPRHKITKRGQNVTFRCDPISEHNRLYWYRQTLGQGPEFLTYFQNEAQLEKSRLLSDRFSAERPKGSFSTLEIQRTEQGDSAMYLCASSLARTGLSGANVLTFGAGSRLTVL.

V usage is TRBV5-4 and J usage is TRBJ2-6; 10 bases fit TRBD1. Trimming cost V 8 bases and J 0 bases; bases outside gene matches: 8. From germline, CDR1 is SGHNT and CDR2 YYREEE (reference sequence). CDR3 length equals 17 residues. The CDR3 loop reads CASQPGQGRSGANVLTF. CDR3 sequence (DNA): TGTGCCAGTCAACCGGGACAGGGGCGCTCTGGGGCCAACGTCCTGACTTTC. The variable domain in full, completed from reference TRBV5-4 and TRBJ2-6, reads ETGVTQSPTHLIKTRGQQVTLRCSSQSGHNTVSWYQQALGQGPQFIFQYYREEENGRGNFPPRFSGLQFPNYSSELNVNALELDDSALYLCASQPGQGRSGANVLTFGAGSRLTVL.

V is TRBV21-1 and J is TRBJ1-3. TRBV21-1 is classified as a pseudogene. This CDR3 has 15 residues. The CDR3 loop reads CASSRGEDTGNTIYF. The CDR3 DNA sequence: TGTGCCAGCAGCAGAGGCGAGGATACTGGAAACACCATATATTTT.

The CDR3 sequence: CASWNLGGQPQHF. As DNA, the CDR3 is TGTGCCAGCTGGAATCTGGGGGGGCAGCCCCAGCATTTT. This rearrangement joins TRBV27 to TRBJ1-5; a weak D match, TRBD1 (5 bases). Between the trimmed V and J ends, which lost 8 bases and 7 bases, there was a span of 15 bases. Germline V lookup: CDR1 MNHEY, CDR2 SMNVEV (reference sequence). There are 13 residues in the CDR3.

The chain couples TRBV29-1 to TRBJ1-2; 7 bases are a match to TRBD1. This CDR3 spans 13 amino acids. Germline V gives CDR1 SQVTM, CDR2 ANQGSEA. The V and J ends lost 5 bases and 2 bases, in that order; junction bases with no gene match: 5. The CDR3 sequence: CSVTGDGNYGYTF. The CDR3 DNA reads as TGCAGCGTTACAGGGGACGGAAACTATGGCTACACCTTC.

Only a few counts were recorded for this clone. The gene calls are TRBV18 and TRBJ1-2; unclear D gene. Deletions cut 5 bases from V and 4 bases from J, with 11 bases between. This CDR3 region has 13 residues. The germline V gene has CDR1 KGHSH and CDR2 LQKENI. CDR3 amino acids: CASSIGEGYGYTF. The CDR3 region has the DNA TGTGCCAGCTCAATCGGAGAAGGCTATGGCTACACCTTC.

This sequence joins TRBV10-3 and TRBJ2-7; no clear D gene. The V gene's germline CDR1 is ENHRY and CDR2 SYGVKD. The V end was cut by 2 bases, the J end by 0 bases, with 5 bases between. The CDR3 is made up of 13 amino acids. The CDR3 bases are TGTGCCATCAGTGAGGGCAGCTCCTACGAGCAGTACTTC. This sequence encodes CAISEGSSYEQYF.

The genes are TRBV19 and TRBJ2-2, with D uncertain. V was shortened by 7 bases and J by 6 bases, with 9 bases between the two germline ends. The CDR3 consists of 12 residues. Germline assignment: CDR1 LNHDA and CDR2 SQIVND (reference sequence). The CDR3 sequence is CASKTAAGELFF. The DNA of the CDR3 is TGTGCCAGTAAAACTGCGGCCGGGGAGCTGTTTTTT.

This clone was detected only once. CDR3 DNA sequence: TGTGCCAGCTCGCCCGACAGGAACTATCAGCCCCAGCATTTT. This encodes CASSPDRNYQPQHF. The chain uses TRBV18 and TRBJ1-5, with D maybe TRBD1 (6 bases). Germline-derived CDR1 and CDR2 are KGHSH and LQKENI. This CDR3 spans 14 amino acids. V was shortened by 6 bases and J by 5 bases, with 14 bases between the two germline ends.